This T cell receptor beta chain was observed in a study of cytomegalovirus exposure and HLA in healthy donors. Notes on the study in general: Sequencing likely produced, as an artifact, a cluster of highly shared sequence variants.

PCR used 60 Vbeta primers and 13 Jbeta primers. As originally analysed: In a later analysis, around 10 million of 65 million to 80 million unique beta chains occurred in at least two donors. The protocol was immunoSEQ multiplex PCR, while the TCRdb copy is restricted to in-frame clones and leaves out a portion. From that table come the V and J calls and clone size; the DNA was used to work out D and trimming. This sample has 130,000 or so clones, with about four fifths found just once. Unmatched junction bases numbered 0, after V lost 7 bases and J lost 9 bases. CDR1 LNHDA and CDR2 SQIVND come from the germline V gene (reference sequence). The CDR3 contains 11 residues. As to this clone: No antigen is known for it.

J is TRBJ2-1 and V is TRBV19, with 10 bases aligning to TRBD2. This clonotype originated in a man aged 18 to 29 in good health and CMV-seropositive. The sequencing input was PBMCs. The DNA for the CDR3 is TGTGCCAGTACTAGCGGGAGTGAGCAGTTCTTC. Protein product: CASTSGSEQFF. The variable domain in full, with the rest retrieved from reference TRBV19 and TRBJ2-1, is DGGITQSPKYLFRKEGQNVTLSCEQNLNHDAMYWYRQDPGQGLRLIYYSQIVNDFQKGDIAEGYSVSREKKESFPLTVTSAQKNPTAFYLCASTSGSEQFFGPGTRLTVL.